The source of this TCR beta chain is a study of CD8 T cell repertoires and HIV-1 epitope variants. Across the whole study: T cells were stimulated with Twenty-five Gag and Nef peptides separately. The baseline condition was 1M T cells left uncultured.

Sequencing used immunoSEQ multiplex PCR; TCRdb keeps in-frame clones, though not all of them. The table has under 100,000 clones, over 70% seen once. The germline V gene encodes CDR1 MNHNS and CDR2 SASEGT. The CDR3 extends over 15 amino acids. Deletions cut 4 bases from V and 10 bases from J, with 17 bases between. The sequence derives from a male donor with HIV. The chain has TRBV6-1 and TRBJ1-6; no firm D call. Sequenced input: uncultured baseline CD8+ T cells from peripheral blood mononuclear cells (PBMCs). The CDR3 sequence is CASSVAHAESSPLHF. CDR3 DNA: TGTGCCAGCAGTGTTGCTCATGCGGAATCATCACCCCTCCACTTT.